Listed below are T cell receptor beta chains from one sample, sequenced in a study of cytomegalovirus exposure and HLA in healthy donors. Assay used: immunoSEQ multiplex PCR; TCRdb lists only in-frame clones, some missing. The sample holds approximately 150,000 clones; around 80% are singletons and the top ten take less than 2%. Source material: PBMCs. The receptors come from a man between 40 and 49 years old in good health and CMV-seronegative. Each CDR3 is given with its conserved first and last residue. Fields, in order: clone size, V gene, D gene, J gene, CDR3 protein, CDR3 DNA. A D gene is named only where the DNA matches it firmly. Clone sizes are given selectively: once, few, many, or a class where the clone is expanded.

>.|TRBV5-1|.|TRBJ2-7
CASSLDAGPSSYEQYF
TGCGCCAGCAGCTTGGATGCGGGACCTAGCTCCTACGAGCAGTACTTC
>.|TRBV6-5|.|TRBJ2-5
CASRTGTKETQYF
TGTGCCAGCAGAACCGGGACAAAAGAGACCCAGTACTTC
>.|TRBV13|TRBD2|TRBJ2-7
CASSSSIAGGPYEQYF
TGTGCCAGCAGCTCCTCCATAGCGGGAGGCCCCTACGAGCAGTACTTC
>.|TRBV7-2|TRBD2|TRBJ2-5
CASSLAFFQGGARETQYF
TGTGCCAGCAGCTTAGCGTTTTTTCAGGGAGGGGCACGAGAGACCCAGTACTTC
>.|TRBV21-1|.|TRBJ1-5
CASSKRMTATPPYSNQPQHF
TGTGCCAGCAGCAAAAGGATGACAGCGACCCCGCCATATAGCAATCAGCCCCAGCATTTT
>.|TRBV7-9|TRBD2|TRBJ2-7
CASSLGGRGYEQYF
TGTGCCAGCAGCTTGGGCGGGAGAGGCTACGAGCAGTACTTC
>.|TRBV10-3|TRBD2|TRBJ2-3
CAISETSGRGGTDTQYF
TGTGCCATCAGTGAGACTAGCGGGAGGGGCGGGACAGATACGCAGTATTTT
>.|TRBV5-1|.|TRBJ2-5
CASSQSRGSRETQYF
TGCGCCAGCAGTCAAAGCCGGGGTTCTCGAGAGACCCAGTACTTC
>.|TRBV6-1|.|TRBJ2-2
CASSELGGTGELFF
TGTGCCAGCAGTGAGTTGGGGGGAACCGGGGAGCTGTTTTTT
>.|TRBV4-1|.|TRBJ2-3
CASSRTGSEADTQYF
TGCGCCAGCAGCCGAACAGGGTCGGAAGCAGATACGCAGTATTTT
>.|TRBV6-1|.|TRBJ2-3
CASSEYNRIRTDTQYF
TGTGCCAGCAGTGAGTATAACAGGATTCGAACAGATACGCAGTATTTT
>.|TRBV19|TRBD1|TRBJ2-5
CASSHWGDRRKETQYF
TGTGCCAGTAGTCACTGGGGGGACAGGAGGAAAGAGACCCAGTACTTC
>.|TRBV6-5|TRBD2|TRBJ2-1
CASSPPGLPNNEQFF
TGTGCCAGCAGTCCTCCGGGACTACCTAACAATGAGCAGTTCTTC
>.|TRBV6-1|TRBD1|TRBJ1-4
CASSEKVGTGDEKLFF
TGTGCCAGCAGTGAAAAGGTCGGGACAGGGGATGAAAAACTGTTTTTT
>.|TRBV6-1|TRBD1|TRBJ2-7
CASLRGRYEQYF
TGTGCCAGCCTCAGGGGGCGCTACGAGCAGTACTTC
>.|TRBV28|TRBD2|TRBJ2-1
CASSFSGSREQFF
TGTGCCAGCAGTTTTAGCGGGAGCCGCGAGCAGTTCTTC
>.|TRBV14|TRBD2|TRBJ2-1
CASSHGTSGASPNYNEQFF
TGTGCCAGCAGCCATGGGACTAGCGGGGCGAGTCCTAACTACAATGAGCAGTTCTTC
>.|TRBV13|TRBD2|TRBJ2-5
CASSRAGGQETQYF
TGTGCCAGCAGCAGGGCGGGGGGGCAAGAGACCCAGTACTTC
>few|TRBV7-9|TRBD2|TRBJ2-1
CASSPGLAGVNEQFF
TGTGCCAGCAGCCCGGGACTAGCGGGAGTAAATGAGCAGTTCTTC
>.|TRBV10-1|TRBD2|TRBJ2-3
CASSERLAGDTQYF
TGCGCCAGCAGTGAGCGACTAGCGGGAGATACGCAGTATTTT